A single sample gave rise to the 2 T cell receptor beta chains below, sequenced in a study of cytomegalovirus exposure and HLA in healthy donors. Vbeta (60) and Jbeta (13) primers were used in the PCR. This table comes from immunoSEQ multiplex PCR, and its TCRdb copy is limited to in-frame clones, with some not included. The sample lists more than 100,000 clones; approximately 67% were seen once. Sequencing was performed on PBMCs. The receptors were gathered from a man younger than 35 in good health and CMV-seronegative.

In DNA, the CDR3 is TGTGCCAGCAGCTATACTAGCGGGAGGGCCGAGACCCAGTACTTC. Its translation is CASSYTSGRAETQYF. J is TRBJ2-5 and V is TRBV11-3; 13 nucleotides agree with TRBD2. The CDR3 is 15 residues long. The germline gives CDR1 SGHNT, CDR2 YENEEA. Losses at the gene ends were 4 bases for V and 5 bases for J; bases not matched to a gene: 4.

A few counts support this clone. CDR3 protein: CATSRASGISTDTQYF. Here the CDR3 DNA reads TGTGCCACCAGCAGGGCTAGCGGGATTAGCACAGATACGCAGTATTTT. The rearrangement uses TRBV15 and TRBJ2-3, with 9 bases matching TRBD2. Unmatched junction bases numbered 4, after V lost 3 bases and J lost 0 bases. CDR1 is LNHNV and CDR2 is YYDKDF in the germline V gene (reference sequence). The CDR3 has 16 amino acids.